One and the same sample provided the 5 T cell receptor beta chains below, sequenced in a study of blood T cells in healthy people across ages. Next came a second PCR, run for about 7 to 11 cycles, which used a sample-barcoded 5' primer along with a J-beta primer mix. TCRdb ran MiXCR on the 5' RACE reads and lists one entry per CDR3 protein. The sample has roughly 1.5 million distinct CDR3 sequences, 40% to 45% seen once; the top ten hold approximately 4.1%. Material: blood. The receptors shown here come from a young woman in good health.

The rearrangement uses TRBV2 and TRBJ2-7; D not resolved. In germline, CDR1 is SNHLY, CDR2 FYNNEI. The CDR3 extends over 18 amino acids. Between the trimmed V and J ends, which lost 6 bases and 0 bases, there was a span of 24 bases. The CDR3 reads CASRRSEHSAFPSYEQYF. The DNA of the CDR3 is TGTGCCAGCAGGAGATCCGAGCACTCTGCATTTCCCTCCTACGAGCAGTACTTC.

V and J are TRBV10-3 and TRBJ2-7; no clear D gene. V gave up 2 bases and J gave up 4 bases, with 9 bases separating them. Germline-derived CDR1 and CDR2 are ENHRY and SYGVKD. CDR3 size: 13 residues. The CDR3 loop is CAISESKAYEQYF. The CDR3 nucleotides are TGTGCCATCAGTGAGAGTAAGGCTTACGAGCAGTACTTC.

The chain links TRBV4-1 to TRBJ1-1; D is ambiguous. Germline V gene sequence: CDR1 MGHRA, CDR2 YSYEKL. The V and J ends lost 1 base and 2 bases respectively, with 14 bases between them. The CDR3 length is 16 residues. The CDR3 loop is CASSQGVVGFNTEAFF. For the CDR3, the DNA is TGCGCCAGCAGCCAAGGGGTGGTAGGTTTCAACACTGAAGCTTTCTTT.

Of note for this clonotype: This sequence may be a read error, since a much larger clone differs from it by one base. The genes are TRBV12-3 or TRBV12-4 and TRBJ2-4, with D possibly TRBD2 on 6 matching bases. V was pared by 6 bases and J by 13 bases, with 22 bases between. The CDR3 contains 14 residues. In DNA form, the CDR3 reads TGTGCCAGCAGCGGGACTGACACCACCTACAAGCAGTACTTC. Translated, it gives CASSGTDTTYKQYF.

Concerning this clonotype itself: One end of the junction does not line up with germline, which may come from a read error. The genes are TRBV5-1 and TRBJ1-1; 7 bases agree with TRBD1. The CDR3 runs 14 residues. Germline lookup yields CDR1 SGHRS and CDR2 YFSETQ. CDR3 nucleotide sequence: TGCGCCAGCAGCGTACAGGGGTGGAACTCTGAAGCTTTCTTT. Amino acid sequence: CASSVQGWNSEAFF.